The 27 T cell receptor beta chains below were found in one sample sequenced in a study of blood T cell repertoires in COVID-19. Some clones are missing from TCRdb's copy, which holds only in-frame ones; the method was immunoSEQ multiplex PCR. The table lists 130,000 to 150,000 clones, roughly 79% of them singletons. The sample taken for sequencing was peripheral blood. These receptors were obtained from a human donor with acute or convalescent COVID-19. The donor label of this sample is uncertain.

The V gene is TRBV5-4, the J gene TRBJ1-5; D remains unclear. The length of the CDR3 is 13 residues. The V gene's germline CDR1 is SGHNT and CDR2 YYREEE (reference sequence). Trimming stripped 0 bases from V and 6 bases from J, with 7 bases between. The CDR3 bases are TGTGCCAGCAGCTTGGATGCGGGTCAGCCCCAGCATTTT. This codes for CASSLDAGQPQHF.

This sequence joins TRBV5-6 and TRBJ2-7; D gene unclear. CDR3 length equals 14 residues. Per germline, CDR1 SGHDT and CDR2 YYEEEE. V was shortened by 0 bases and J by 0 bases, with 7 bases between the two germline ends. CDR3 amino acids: CASSLVASSYEQYV. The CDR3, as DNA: TGTGCCAGCAGCTTGGTAGCCAGCTCCTACGAGCAGTACGTC.

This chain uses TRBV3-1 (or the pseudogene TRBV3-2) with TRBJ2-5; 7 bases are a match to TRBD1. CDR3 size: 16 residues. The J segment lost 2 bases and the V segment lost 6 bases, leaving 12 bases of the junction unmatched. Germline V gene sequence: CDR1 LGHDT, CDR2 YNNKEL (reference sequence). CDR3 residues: CASRQRGPNLQETQYF. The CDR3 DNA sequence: TGTGCCAGCAGACAAAGGGGGCCTAACCTTCAAGAGACCCAGTACTTC.

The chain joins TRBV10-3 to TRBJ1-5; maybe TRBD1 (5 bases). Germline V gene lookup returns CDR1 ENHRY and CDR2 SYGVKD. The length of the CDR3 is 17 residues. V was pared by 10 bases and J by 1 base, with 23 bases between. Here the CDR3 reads CATGGKEEGTSNQPQHF. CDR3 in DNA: TGTGCCACCGGGGGTAAGGAGGAGGGGACGAGCAATCAGCCCCAGCATTTT.

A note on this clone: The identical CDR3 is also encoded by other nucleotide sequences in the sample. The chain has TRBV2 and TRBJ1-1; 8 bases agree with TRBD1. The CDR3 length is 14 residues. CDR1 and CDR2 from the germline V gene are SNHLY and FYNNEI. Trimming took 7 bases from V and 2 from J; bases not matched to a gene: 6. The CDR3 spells CASKVDRANTEAFF. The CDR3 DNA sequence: TGTGCCAGCAAAGTGGACAGGGCTAACACTGAAGCTTTCTTT.

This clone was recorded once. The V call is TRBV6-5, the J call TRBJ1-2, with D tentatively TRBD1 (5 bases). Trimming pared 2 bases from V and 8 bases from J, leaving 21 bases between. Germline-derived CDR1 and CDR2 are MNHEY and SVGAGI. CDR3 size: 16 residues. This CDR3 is CASSYRGRLTRAGYTF. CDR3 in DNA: TGTGCCAGCAGTTACCGTGGACGGCTTACCAGGGCGGGCTACACCTTC.

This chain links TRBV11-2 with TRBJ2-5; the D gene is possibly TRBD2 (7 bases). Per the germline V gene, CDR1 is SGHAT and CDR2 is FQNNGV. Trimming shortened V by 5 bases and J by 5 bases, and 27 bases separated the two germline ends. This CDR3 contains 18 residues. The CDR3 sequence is CASSPRGGDSSRWETQYF. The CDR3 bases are TGTGCCAGCAGCCCGAGGGGGGGAGATTCATCGCGATGGGAGACCCAGTACTTC.

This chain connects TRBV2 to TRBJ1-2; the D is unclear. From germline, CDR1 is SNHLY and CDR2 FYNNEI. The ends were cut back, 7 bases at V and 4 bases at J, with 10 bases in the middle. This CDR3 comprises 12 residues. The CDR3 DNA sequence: TGTGCCAGCACCCGAGGAACCTATGGCTACACCTTC. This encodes CASTRGTYGYTF. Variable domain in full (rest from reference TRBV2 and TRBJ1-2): EPEVTQTPSHQVTQMGQEVILRCVPISNHLYFYWYRQILGQKVEFLVSFYNNEISEKSEIFDDQFSVERPDGSNFTLKIRSTKLEDSAMYFCASTRGTYGYTFGSGTRLTVV.

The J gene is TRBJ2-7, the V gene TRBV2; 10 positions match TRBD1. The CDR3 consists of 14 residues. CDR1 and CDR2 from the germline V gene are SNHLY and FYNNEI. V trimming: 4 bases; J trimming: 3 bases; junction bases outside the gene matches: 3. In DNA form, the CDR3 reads TGTGCCAGCAGTGGACAGGGGGCCTACTACGAGCAGTACGTC. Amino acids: CASSGQGAYYEQYV.

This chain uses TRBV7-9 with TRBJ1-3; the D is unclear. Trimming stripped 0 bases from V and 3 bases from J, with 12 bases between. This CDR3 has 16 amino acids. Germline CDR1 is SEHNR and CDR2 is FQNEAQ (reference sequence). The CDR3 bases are TGTGCCAGCAGCTTAGCCTCACTATATTTTGGAAACACCATATATTTT. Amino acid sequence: CASSLASLYFGNTIYF.

CDR3 sequence reads: CASSLGTQNTEAFF. The DNA for the CDR3 is TGTGCCAGCTCACTGGGGACTCAGAACACTGAAGCTTTCTTT. V is TRBV11-2 and J is TRBJ1-1; D perhaps matches TRBD1 (5 bases). The CDR3 contains 14 residues. Deletions cut 8 bases from V and 1 base from J, with 14 bases between. CDR1 and CDR2 from the germline V gene are SGHAT and FQNNGV.

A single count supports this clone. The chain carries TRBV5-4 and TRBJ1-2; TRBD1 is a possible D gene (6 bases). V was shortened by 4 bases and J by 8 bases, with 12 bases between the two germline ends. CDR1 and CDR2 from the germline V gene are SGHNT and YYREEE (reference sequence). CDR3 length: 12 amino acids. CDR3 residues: CASSRDTSGYTF. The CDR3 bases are TGTGCCAGCAGCAGGGACACTTCCGGCTACACCTTC. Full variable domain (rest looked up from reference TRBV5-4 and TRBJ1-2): ETGVTQSPTHLIKTRGQQVTLRCSSQSGHNTVSWYQQALGQGPQFIFQYYREEENGRGNFPPRFSGLQFPNYSSELNVNALELDDSALYLCASSRDTSGYTFGSGTRLTVV.

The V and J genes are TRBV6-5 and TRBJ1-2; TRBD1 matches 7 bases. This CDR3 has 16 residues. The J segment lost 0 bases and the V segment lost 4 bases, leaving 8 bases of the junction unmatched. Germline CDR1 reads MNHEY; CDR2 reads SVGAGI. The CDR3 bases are TGTGCCAGCAGTTGGTTCCGGACAGGCTCTAACTATGGCTACACCTTC. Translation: CASSWFRTGSNYGYTF.

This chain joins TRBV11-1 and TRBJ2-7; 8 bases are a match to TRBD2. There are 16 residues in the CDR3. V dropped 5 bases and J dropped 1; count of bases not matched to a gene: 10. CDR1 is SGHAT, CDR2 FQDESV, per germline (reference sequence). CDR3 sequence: CASSQIGRGGSYEQYF. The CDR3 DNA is TGTGCCAGCAGCCAAATCGGTCGGGGGGGGTCCTACGAGCAGTACTTC.

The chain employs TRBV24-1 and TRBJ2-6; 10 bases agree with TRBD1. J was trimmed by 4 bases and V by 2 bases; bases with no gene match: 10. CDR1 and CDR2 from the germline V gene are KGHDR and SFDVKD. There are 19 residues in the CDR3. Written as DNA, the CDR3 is TGTGCCACCAGTGATTCCCCCGGACAGGGGGTTCACGGGGCCAACGTCCTGACTTTC. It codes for CATSDSPGQGVHGANVLTF.

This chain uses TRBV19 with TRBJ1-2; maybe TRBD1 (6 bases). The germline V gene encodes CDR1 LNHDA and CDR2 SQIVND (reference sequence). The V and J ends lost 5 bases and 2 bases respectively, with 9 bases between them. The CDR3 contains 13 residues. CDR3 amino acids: CASSHRANYGYTF. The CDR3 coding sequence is TGTGCCAGTAGTCACAGGGCAAACTATGGCTACACCTTC.

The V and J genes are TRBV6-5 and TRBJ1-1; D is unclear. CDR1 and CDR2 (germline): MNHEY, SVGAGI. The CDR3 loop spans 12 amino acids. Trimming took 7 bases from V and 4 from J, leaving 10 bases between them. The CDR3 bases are TGTGCCAGCATAGGCGGGGTCACTGAAGCTTTCTTT. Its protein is CASIGGVTEAFF.

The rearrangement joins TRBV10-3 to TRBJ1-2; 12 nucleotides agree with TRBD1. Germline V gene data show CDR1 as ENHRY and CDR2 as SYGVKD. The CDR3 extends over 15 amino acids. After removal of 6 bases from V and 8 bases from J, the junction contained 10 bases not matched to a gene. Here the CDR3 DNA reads TGTGCCATCAGGAGGGTTGAGGGGACAGGGGGCGGCTACACCTTC. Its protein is CAIRRVEGTGGGYTF.

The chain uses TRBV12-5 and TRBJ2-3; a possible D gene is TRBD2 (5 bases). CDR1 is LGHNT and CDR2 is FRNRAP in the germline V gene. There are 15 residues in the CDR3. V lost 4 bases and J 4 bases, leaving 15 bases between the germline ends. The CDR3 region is CASGSRLSSPDTQYF. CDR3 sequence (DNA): TGTGCTAGTGGTTCCCGTCTTTCTAGCCCAGATACGCAGTATTTT.

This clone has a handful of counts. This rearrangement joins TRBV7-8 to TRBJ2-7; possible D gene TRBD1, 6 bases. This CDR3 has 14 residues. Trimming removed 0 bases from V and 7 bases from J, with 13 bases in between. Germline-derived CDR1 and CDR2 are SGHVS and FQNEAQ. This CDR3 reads CASSLAYRVSEQYV. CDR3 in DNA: TGTGCCAGCAGCTTAGCGTACAGGGTTAGTGAGCAGTACGTC.

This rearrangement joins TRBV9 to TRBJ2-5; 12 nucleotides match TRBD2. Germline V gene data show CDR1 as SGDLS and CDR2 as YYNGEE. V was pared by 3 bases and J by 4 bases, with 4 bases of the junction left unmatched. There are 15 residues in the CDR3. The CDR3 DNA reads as TGTGCCAGCAGCGCCCTAGCGGGGGGGCTAGAGACCCAGTACTTC. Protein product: CASSALAGGLETQYF.

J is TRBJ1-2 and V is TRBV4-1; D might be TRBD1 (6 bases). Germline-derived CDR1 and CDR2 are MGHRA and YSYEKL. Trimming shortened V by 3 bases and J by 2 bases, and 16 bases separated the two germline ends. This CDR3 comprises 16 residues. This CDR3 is CASSQNAGTTNYGYTF. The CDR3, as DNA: TGCGCCAGCAGCCAGAACGCCGGGACAACCAACTATGGCTACACCTTC.

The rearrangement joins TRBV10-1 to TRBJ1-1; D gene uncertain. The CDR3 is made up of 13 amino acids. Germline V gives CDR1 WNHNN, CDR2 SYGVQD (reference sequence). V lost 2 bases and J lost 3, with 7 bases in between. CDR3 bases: TGCGCCAGCAGTGAGAACATCGACACTGAAGCTTTCTTT. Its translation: CASSENIDTEAFF.

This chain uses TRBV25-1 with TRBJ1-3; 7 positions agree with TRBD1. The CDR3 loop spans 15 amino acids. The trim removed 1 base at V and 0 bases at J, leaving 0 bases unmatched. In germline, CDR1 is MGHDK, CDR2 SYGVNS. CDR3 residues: CASSEWDSSGNTIYF. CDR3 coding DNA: TGTGCCAGCAGTGAATGGGACAGCTCTGGAAACACCATATATTTT. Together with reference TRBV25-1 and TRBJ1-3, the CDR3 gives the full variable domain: EADIYQTPRYLVIGTGKKITLECSQTMGHDKMYWYQQDPGMELHLIHYSYGVNSTEKGDLSSESTVSRIRTEHFPLTLESARPSHTSQYLCASSEWDSSGNTIYFGEGSWLTVV.

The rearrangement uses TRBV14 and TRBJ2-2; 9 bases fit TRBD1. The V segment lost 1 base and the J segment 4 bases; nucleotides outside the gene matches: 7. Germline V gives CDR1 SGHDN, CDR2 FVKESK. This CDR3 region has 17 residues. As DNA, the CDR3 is TGTGCCAGCAGCCAAGTCGTTTGGACAGGGGTCACCGGGGAGCTGTTTTTT. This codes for CASSQVVWTGVTGELFF.

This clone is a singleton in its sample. The CDR3 protein is CASSPEGARTDTQYF. Here the CDR3 DNA reads TGTGCCAGCAGTCCCGAGGGGGCCCGCACAGATACGCAGTATTTT. The rearrangement links TRBV7-7 to TRBJ2-3; 7 bases agree with TRBD1. This CDR3 spans 15 amino acids. The V segment lost 6 bases and the J segment 1 base; nucleotides outside the gene matches: 7. Germline CDR1 SSHAT, CDR2 FNYEAQ (reference sequence).

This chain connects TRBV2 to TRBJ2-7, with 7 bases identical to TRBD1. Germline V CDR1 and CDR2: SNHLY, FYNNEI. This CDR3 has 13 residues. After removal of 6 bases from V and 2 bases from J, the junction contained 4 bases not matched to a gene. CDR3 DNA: TGTGCCAGCAGGGGGGACAGCACCTACGAGCAGTACTTC. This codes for CASRGDSTYEQYF.